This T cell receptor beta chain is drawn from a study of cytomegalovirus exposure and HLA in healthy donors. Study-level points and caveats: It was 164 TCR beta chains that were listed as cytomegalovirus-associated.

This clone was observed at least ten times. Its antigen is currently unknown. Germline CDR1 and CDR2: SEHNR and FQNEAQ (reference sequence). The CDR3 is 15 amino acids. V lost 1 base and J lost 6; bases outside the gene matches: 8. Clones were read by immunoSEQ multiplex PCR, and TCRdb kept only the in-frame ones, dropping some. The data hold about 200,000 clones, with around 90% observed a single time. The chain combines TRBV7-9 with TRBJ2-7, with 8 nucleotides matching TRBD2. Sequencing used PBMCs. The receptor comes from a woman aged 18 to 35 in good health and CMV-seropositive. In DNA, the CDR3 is TGTGCCAGCAGCTTAGAGACGGGAGGGCCGATCGAGCAGTACTTC. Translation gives CASSLETGGPIEQYF.